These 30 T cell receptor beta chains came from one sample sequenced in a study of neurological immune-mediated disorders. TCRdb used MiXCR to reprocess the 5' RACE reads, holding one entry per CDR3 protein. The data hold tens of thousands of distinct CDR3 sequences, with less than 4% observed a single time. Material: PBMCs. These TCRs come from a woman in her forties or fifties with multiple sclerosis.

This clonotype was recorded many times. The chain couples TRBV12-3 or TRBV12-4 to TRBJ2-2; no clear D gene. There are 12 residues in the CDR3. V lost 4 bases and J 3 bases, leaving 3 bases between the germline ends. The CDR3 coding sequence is TGTGCCAGCAGTTCAGACACCGGGGAGCTGTTTTTT. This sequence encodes CASSSDTGELFF.

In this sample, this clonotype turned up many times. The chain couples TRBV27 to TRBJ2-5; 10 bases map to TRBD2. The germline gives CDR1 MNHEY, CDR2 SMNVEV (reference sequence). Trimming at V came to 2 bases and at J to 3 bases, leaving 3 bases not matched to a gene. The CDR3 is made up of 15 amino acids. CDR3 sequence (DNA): TGTGCCAGCAGTTTAAGACTAGCGGGCGAAGAGACCCAGTACTTC. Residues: CASSLRLAGEETQYF.

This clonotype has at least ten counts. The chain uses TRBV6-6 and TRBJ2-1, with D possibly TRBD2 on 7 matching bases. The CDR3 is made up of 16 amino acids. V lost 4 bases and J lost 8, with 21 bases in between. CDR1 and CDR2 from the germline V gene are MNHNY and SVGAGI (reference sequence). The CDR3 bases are TGTGCCAGCAGTTCCCCATCAAGGGGGAGGGAGGATGAGCAGTTCTTC. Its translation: CASSSPSRGREDEQFF.

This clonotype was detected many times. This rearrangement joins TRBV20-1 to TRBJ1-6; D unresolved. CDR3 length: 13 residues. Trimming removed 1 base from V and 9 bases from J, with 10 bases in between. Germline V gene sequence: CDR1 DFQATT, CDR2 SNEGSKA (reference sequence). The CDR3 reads CSARGFPGSPLHF. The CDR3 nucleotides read TGCAGTGCTAGAGGTTTTCCGGGTTCACCCCTCCACTTT.

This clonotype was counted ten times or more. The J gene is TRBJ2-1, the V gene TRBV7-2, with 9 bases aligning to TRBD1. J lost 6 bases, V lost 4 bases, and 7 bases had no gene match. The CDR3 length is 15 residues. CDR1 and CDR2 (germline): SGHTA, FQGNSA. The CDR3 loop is CASSWDRVGGNEQFF. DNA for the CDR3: TGTGCCAGCAGCTGGGACAGGGTCGGCGGCAATGAGCAGTTCTTC.

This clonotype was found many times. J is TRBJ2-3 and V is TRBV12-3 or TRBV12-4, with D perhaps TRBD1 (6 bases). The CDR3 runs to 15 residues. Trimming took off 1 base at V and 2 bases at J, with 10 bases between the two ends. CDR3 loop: CASSLGQANTDTQYF. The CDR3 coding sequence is TGTGCCAGCAGTTTAGGACAGGCTAACACAGATACGCAGTATTTT.

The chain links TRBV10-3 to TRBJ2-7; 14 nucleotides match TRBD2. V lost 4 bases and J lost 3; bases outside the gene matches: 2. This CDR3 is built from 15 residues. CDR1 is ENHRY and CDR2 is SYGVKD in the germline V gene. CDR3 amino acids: CAISGGLAGDYEQYF. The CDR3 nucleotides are TGTGCCATCAGTGGGGGACTAGCGGGAGACTACGAGCAGTACTTC.

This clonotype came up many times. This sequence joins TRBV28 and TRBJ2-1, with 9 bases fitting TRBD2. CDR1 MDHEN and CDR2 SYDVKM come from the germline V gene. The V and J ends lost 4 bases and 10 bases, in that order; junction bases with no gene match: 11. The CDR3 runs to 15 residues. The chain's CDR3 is CASSSRGSGSWEQFF. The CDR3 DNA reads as TGTGCCAGCAGTTCCCGCGGTAGCGGGAGTTGGGAGCAGTTCTTC.

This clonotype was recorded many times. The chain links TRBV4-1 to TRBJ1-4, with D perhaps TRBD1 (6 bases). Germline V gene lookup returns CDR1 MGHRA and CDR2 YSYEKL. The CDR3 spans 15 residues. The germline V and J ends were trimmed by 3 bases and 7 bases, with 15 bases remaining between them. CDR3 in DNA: TGCGCCAGCAGCCAGGCCGGGGGGCCGTCTGAAAAACTGTTTTTT. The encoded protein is CASSQAGGPSEKLFF.

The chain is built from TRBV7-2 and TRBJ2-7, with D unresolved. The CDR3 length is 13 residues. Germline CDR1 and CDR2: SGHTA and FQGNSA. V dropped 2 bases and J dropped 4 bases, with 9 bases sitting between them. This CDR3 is CASSLSSKYEQYF. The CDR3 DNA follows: TGTGCCAGCAGCTTATCCTCCAAATACGAGCAGTACTTC.

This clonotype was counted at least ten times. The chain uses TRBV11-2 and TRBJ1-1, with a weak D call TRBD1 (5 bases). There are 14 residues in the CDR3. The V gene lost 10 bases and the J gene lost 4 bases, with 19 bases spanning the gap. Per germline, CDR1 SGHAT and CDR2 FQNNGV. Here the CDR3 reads CATHSLRGPTEAFF. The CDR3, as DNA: TGTGCCACCCATTCTTTGCGGGGCCCCACTGAAGCTTTCTTT.

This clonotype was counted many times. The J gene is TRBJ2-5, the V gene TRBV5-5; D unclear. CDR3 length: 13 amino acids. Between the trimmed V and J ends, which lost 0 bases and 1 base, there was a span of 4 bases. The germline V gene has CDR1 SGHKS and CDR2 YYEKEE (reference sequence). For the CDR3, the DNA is TGTGCCAGCAGCTTGGCGCCCCAAGAGACCCAGTACTTC. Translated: CASSLAPQETQYF.

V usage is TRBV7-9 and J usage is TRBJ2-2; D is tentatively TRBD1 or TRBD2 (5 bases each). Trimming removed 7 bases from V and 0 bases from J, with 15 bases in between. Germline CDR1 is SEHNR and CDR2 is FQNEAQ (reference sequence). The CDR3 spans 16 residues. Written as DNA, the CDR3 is TGTGCCAGCAACGAAAGGGGCGGGTCGAACACCGGGGAGCTGTTTTTT. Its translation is CASNERGGSNTGELFF.

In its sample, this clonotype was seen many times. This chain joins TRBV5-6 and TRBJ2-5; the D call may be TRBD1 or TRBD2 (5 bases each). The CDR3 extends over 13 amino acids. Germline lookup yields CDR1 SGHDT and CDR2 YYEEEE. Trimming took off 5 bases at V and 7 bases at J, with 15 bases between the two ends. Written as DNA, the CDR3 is TGTGCCAGCAGAGGGGTAGGGGACGGGACCCAGTACTTC. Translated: CASRGVGDGTQYF.

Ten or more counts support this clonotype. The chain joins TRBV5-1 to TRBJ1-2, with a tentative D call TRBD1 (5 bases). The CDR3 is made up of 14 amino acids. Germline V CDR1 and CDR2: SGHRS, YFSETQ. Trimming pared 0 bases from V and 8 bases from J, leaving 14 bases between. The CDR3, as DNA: TGCGCCAGCAGCTTGGATGGAGGGGTGTCGGGCTACACCTTC. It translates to CASSLDGGVSGYTF.

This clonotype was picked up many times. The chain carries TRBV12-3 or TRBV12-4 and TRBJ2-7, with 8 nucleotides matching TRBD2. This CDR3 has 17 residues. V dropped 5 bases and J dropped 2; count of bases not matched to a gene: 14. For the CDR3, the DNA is TGTGCCAGCAGTCCGGGGGCAGGACTAGCCGCGACCTACGAGCAGTACTTC. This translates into CASSPGAGLAATYEQYF.

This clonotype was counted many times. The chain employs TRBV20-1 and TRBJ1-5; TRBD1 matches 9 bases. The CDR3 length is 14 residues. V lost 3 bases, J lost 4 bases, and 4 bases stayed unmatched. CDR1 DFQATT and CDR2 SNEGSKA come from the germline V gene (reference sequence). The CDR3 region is CSASSGTGNQPQHF. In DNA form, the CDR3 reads TGCAGTGCTAGCTCCGGGACAGGGAATCAGCCCCAGCATTTT.

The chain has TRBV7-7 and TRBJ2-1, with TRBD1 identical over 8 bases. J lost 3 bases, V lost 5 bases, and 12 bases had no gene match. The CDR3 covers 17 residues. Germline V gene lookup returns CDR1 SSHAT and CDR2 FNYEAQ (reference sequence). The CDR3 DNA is TGTGCCAGCAGCCCCTACCCCAGGGGGCGCGGCTACAATGAGCAGTTCTTC. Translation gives CASSPYPRGRGYNEQFF.

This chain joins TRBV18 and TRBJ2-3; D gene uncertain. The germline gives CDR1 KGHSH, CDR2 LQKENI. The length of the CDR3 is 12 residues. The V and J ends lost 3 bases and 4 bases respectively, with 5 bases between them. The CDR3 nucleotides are TGTGCCAGCTCACCTTTATCAGATACGCAGTATTTT. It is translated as CASSPLSDTQYF.

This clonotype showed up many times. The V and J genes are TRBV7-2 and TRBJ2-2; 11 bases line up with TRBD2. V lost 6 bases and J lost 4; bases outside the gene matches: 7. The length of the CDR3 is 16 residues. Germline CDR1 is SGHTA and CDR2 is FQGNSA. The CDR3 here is CASRKLAGVGTGELFF. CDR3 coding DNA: TGTGCCAGCAGAAAACTAGCGGGAGTTGGCACCGGGGAGCTGTTTTTT.

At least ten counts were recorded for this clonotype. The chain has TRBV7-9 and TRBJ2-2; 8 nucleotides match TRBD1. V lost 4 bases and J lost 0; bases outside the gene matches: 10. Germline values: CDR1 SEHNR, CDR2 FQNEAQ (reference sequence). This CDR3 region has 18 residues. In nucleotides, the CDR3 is TGTGCCAGCAGCTCCAATTCCCAGGGGGCCGCGAACACCGGGGAGCTGTTTTTT. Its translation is CASSSNSQGAANTGELFF.

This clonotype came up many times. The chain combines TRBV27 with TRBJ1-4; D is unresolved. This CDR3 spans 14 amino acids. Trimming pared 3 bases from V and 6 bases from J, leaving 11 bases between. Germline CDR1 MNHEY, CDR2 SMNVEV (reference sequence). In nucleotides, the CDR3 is TGTGCCAGCAGTTTGGAGGTCCACGATGAAAAACTGTTTTTT. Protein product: CASSLEVHDEKLFF.

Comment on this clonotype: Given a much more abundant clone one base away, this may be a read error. DNA of the CDR3: TGTGCCAGCAGCGTCAGCGGTTGGGATGGCTACACCTTC. Its protein is CASSVSGWDGYTF. The V gene is TRBV7-6, the J gene TRBJ1-2; D is undetermined. The CDR3 runs to 13 residues. Per the germline V gene, CDR1 is SGHVS and CDR2 is FNYEAQ. Trimming stripped 5 bases from V and 6 bases from J, with 13 bases between.

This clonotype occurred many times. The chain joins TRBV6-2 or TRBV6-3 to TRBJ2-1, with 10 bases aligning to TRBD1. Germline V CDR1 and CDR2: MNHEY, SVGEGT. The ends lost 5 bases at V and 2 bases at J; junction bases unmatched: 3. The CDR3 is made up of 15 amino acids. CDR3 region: CASSPDRGPYNEQFF. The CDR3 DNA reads TGTGCCAGCAGTCCCGACAGGGGGCCCTACAATGAGCAGTTCTTC.

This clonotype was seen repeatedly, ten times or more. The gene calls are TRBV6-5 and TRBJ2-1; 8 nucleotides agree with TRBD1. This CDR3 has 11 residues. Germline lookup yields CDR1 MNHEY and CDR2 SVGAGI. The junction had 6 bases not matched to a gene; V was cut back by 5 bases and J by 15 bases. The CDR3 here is CASSTRDRRFF. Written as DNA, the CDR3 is TGTGCCAGCAGTACCCGGGACAGGAGGTTCTTC.

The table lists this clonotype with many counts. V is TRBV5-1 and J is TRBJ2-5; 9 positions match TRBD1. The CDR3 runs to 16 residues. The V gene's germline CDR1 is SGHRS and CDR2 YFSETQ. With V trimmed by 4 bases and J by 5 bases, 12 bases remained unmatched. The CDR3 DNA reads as TGCGCCAGCAGCCGGGCGGGGACAGGGATCGGGGAGACCCAGTACTTC. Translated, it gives CASSRAGTGIGETQYF.

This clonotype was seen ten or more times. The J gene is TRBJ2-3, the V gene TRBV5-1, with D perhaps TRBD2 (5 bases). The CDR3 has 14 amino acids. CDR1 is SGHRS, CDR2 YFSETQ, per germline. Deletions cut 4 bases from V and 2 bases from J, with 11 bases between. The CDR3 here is CASSQGLATDTQYF. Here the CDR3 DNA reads TGCGCCAGCAGCCAAGGACTTGCCACAGATACGCAGTATTTT. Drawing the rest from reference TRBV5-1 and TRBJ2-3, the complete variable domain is KAGVTQTPRYLIKTRGQQVTLSCSPISGHRSVSWYQQTPGQGLQFLFEYFSETQRNKGNFPGRFSGRQFSNSRSEMNVSTLELGDSALYLCASSQGLATDTQYFGPGTRLTVL.

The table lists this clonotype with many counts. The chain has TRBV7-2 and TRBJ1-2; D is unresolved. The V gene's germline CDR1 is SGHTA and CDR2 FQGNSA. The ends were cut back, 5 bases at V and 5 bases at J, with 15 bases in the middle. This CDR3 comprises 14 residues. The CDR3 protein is CASSPRHGEYGYTF. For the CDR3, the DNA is TGTGCCAGCAGCCCGAGACATGGCGAATATGGCTACACCTTC.

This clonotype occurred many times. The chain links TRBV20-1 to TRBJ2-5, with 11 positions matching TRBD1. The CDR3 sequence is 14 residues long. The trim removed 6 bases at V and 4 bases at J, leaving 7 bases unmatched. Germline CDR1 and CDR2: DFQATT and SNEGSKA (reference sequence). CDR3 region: CSASAGTGGETQYF. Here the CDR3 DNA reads TGCAGTGCGTCCGCCGGGACAGGGGGAGAGACCCAGTACTTC.

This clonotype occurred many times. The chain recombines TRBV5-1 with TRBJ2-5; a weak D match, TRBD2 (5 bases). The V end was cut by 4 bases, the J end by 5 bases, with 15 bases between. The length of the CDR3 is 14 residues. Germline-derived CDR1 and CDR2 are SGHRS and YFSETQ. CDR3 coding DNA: TGCGCCAGCAGCCAGGCGAAACAGCGGGAGACCCAGTACTTC. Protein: CASSQAKQRETQYF. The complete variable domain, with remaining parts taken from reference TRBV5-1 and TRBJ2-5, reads KAGVTQTPRYLIKTRGQQVTLSCSPISGHRSVSWYQQTPGQGLQFLFEYFSETQRNKGNFPGRFSGRQFSNSRSEMNVSTLELGDSALYLCASSQAKQRETQYFGPGTRLLVL.